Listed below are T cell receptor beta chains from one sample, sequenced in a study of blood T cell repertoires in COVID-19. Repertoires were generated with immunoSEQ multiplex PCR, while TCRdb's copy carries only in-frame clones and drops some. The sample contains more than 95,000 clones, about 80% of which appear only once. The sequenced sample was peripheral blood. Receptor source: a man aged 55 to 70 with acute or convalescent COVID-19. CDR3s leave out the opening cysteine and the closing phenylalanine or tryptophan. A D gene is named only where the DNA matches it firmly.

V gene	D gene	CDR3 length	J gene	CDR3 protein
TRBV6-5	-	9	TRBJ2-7	ASKGGDEQY
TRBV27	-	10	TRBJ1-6	ASSFPLGDLH
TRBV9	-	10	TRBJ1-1	ASSVGAQGAF
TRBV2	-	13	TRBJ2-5	ASSPLGLLQETQY
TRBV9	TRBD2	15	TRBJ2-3	ASSARAGAGVADTQY
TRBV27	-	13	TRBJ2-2	ASSLGAANTGELF
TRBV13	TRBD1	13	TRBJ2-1	ASRVRNRGDAEQF
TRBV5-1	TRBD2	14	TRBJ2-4	ASSSAGAGDVDIQY
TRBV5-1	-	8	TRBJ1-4	ACPGEKLF
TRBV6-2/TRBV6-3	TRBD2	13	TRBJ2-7	ASSPSGRVSYEQY
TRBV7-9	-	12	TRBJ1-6	ASSPRGGDSPLH
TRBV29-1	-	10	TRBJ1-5	SVEDTGRAQH
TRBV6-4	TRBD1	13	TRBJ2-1	ASKAGTGDYNEQF
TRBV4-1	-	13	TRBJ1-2	ASSQLQGISYGYT
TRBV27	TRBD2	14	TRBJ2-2	ASNKGAGLGTGELF
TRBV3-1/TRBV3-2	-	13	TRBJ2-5	ASSRGVQGMETQY
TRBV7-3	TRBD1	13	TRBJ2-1	ASSPRQGMGNEQF
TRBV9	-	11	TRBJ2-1	ASSPPSGNEQF
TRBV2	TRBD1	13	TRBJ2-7	ASSETGTVHNEQY
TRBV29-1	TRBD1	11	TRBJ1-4	STEPGQNEKLF
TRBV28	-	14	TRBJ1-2	ASTFASPGASVGYT
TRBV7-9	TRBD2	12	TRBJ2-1	ASNRGGAGAEQF
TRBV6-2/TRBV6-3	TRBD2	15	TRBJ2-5	ASSDRRGRAEGETQY
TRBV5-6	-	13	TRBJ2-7	ASSLGERERREQY
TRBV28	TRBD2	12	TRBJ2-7	ASRPSGSVSEQY
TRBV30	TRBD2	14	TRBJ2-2	AWNGLAGSNTGELF
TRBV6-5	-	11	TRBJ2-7	ASSFLSSYEQY
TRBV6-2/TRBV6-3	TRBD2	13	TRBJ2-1	ASSYRGSRWDEQF
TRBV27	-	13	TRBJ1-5	ASSLWAAQNQPQH
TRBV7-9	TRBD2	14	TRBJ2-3	ASSPSWGRGTDTQY
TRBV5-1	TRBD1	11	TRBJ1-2	ASSPGGEEIYT
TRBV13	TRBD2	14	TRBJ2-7	ASSRDPGLAAYEQY
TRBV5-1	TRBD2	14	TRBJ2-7	ASSYPGTSGSPEQY
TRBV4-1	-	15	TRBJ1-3	ASSQEGLRVAGNTIY
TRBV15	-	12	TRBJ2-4	ATSETVAKNIQY
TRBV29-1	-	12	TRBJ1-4	SATDSATNEKLF
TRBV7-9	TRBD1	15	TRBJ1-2	ASSLGGNRGRAYGYT
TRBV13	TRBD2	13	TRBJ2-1	ASSLRLAGVIEQF
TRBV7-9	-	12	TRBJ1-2	ASSPRAMDSYYT
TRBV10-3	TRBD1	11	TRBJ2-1	AISEQGANEQF
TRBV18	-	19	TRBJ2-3	ASSPVRVVERRLEWPHTQY
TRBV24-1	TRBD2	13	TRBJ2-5	ATSDLGRDGETQY
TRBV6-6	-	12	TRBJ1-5	ASSTGYSNQPQH
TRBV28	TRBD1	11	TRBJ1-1	ASRGQGDTEAF
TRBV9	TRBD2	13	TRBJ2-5	ASSSSSGGGKTQY
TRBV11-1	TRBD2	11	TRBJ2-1	ASSLARGIEQF
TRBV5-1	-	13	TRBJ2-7	ASSLRAADVYEQY
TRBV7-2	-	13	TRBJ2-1	ASSLRQDPYNEQF
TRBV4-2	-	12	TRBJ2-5	ASSQGTRQETQY
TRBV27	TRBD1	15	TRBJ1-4	ASRTGTGVGTNEKLF
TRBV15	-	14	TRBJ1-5	ATSRDVGQEDQPQH
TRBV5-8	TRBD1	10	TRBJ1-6	ASRPTGLPLH
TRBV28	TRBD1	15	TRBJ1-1	ASSGQGRGNMNTEAF
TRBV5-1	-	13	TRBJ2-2	ASSPEALNTGELF
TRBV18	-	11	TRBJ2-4	ASSPEAKNIQY
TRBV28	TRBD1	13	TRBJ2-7	ASLASGTGLYEQY
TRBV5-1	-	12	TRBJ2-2	ASSLEGGTGELF